The T cell receptor beta chain described here comes from a study of molecular identifiers for immune sequencing clone quantification. Deletions cut 5 bases from V and 2 bases from J, with 13 bases between. CDR1 and CDR2 (germline): MNHEY, SMNVEV (reference sequence). The CDR3 is 14 amino acids. Listed TCR primers and previously described methods were used for bulk TCR libraries. TCRdb recomputed calls from the PCR reads with MiXCR, one row per CDR3 protein. The table lists a few hundred thousand distinct CDR3 sequences, about 26% of them singletons, with 0.7% to 0.9% in the top ten. About this clonotype: Its target is not known.

Findings and limits, study-wide: Jurkat TCR RNA spiked in from one cell (amid about a million naive cells) was reportedly detectable.

Sequencing input: naive CD8+ T cells from blood, with Jurkat cell RNA spiked in. Subset of the sample: FACS-sorted CD8+CD4-CCR7+CD45RA+ naive T cells. This chain joins TRBV27 and TRBJ2-7; tentative D call: TRBD2 (5 bases). This receptor was taken from a human donor in good health. Some libraries in this study had Jurkat cell RNA spiked in. CDR3 sequence: CASSPGGPTYEQYF. In DNA form, the CDR3 reads TGTGCCAGCAGTCCTGGCGGGCCAACCTACGAGCAGTACTTC.